This TCR beta chain was identified in a study of OX40 agonist ivuxolimab in advanced cancers. Across the whole study: Of mixed ages from roughly 23 to 80 and averaging 60 years, the group was almost 85% male.

This clone is a singleton in its sample. The CDR3 has 14 residues. V gave up 2 bases and J gave up 3 bases, with 12 bases separating them. Per the germline V gene, CDR1 is SGHNT and CDR2 is YYREEE (reference sequence). Sequencing was performed with immunoSEQ multiplex PCR; in TCRdb, only in-frame clones are kept and a portion is missing. The sample lists 100,000 to 150,000 clones; about nine tenths were seen once. The source is an adult with an advanced solid tumor such as melanoma, head and neck, liver or kidney cancer. The specimen comprised CD4+ or CD8+ T cells sorted from blood, sampled in a trial of the OX40 agonist ivuxolimab. The chain uses TRBV5-4 and TRBJ2-7; a weak D match, TRBD2 (5 bases). The CDR3 coding sequence is TGTGCCAGCAGCTTAGGAGCGGAGAACTACGAGCAGTACTTC. Translated: CASSLGAENYEQYF.